The sequence of this T cell receptor beta chain was determined in a study of T cell repertoires in cytomegalovirus infection. Study overall: In public TCR beta signatures, there were indications of both CMV infection and matching HLA type. Study results and limitations: CMV-specific TCR beta clonotypes restricted by HLA-C were the ones dominating the ex vivo response.

As for this clonotype: Its antigen is still unknown.

MiXCR was run by TCRdb on the reads, yielding one entry per CDR3 protein. The table has approximately 500,000 distinct CDR3 sequences, about 33% seen once. Germline CDR1 and CDR2: MNHEY and SMNVEV (reference sequence). This CDR3 is 17 amino acids long. V was trimmed by 7 bases and J by 1 base, leaving 22 bases between them. Sequenced here: cultured PBMCs, sampled from culture after CMV antigen stimulation. This clonotype was sampled from a human donor in good health (CMV status not recorded). Some clones in this sample may be carry-over from other donors' samples. This rearrangement joins TRBV27 to TRBJ1-1; TRBD1 might be the D (6 bases). The CDR3: CASTTIQGLRGNTEAFF. The CDR3 bases are TGTGCCAGCACCACAATTCAGGGGTTAAGAGGGAACACTGAAGCTTTCTTT.